These 2 T cell receptor beta chains were sequenced from one sample in a study of shared clonotypes between healthy human individuals. Data came from immunoSEQ multiplex PCR; TCRdb stores just in-frame clones and leaves some out. This table holds 2 million to 2.5 million clones, 85% to 95% found once. The material sequenced was naive CD4+ T cells from PBMCs. Sample subset: CD45RA+ positively selected. The receptors were gathered from a man aged 18 to 35 in good health. Some clones in this sample may be carry-over from other donors' samples.

The J gene is TRBJ2-7, the V gene TRBV27, with 9 bases that match TRBD1. The CDR3 consists of 16 residues. Trimming removed 2 bases from V and 4 bases from J; junction bases left unmatched: 9. Germline V gene sequence: CDR1 MNHEY, CDR2 SMNVEV (reference sequence). The CDR3 DNA reads TGTGCCAGCAGTTTAGAGTGGGGACAGGGTTGGTACGAGCAGTACTTC. This gives the protein CASSLEWGQGWYEQYF.

The CDR3 DNA sequence: TGTGCCAGCAGTGAAGAGGACAGGGTCCATGAGCAGTTCTTC. It encodes CASSEEDRVHEQFF. This rearrangement joins TRBV2 to TRBJ2-1; TRBD1 agrees at 8 bases. Germline V gene lookup returns CDR1 SNHLY and CDR2 FYNNEI. The CDR3 extends over 14 amino acids. Trimming cost V 1 base and J 8 bases; bases outside gene matches: 4.